A single T cell receptor beta chain is shown here with its context. This entry belongs to a study of blood T cell repertoires in COVID-19. The CDR3 totals 13 residues. V was shortened by 3 bases and J by 4 bases, with 9 bases between the two germline ends. The protocol was immunoSEQ multiplex PCR, while the TCRdb copy is restricted to in-frame clones and leaves out a portion. The data show about 110,000 clones, 80% to 90% seen once. Specimen: peripheral blood. The TCR sequence derives from a man aged 35 to 55 with acute or convalescent COVID-19. The chain has TRBV12-3 or TRBV12-4 and TRBJ2-5; maybe TRBD2 (6 bases). The CDR3 is CASSLGGGETQYF. The CDR3 region has the DNA TGTGCCAGCAGTTTGGGGGGTGGAGAGACCCAGTACTTC.